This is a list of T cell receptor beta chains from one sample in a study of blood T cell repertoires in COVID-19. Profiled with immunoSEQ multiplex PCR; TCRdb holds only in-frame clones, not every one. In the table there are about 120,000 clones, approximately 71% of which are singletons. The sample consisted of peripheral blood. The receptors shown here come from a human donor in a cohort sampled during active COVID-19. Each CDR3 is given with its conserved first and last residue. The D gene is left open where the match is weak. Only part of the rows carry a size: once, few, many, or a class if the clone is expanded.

CDR3 DNA: TGCAGTGCTAGTCGGGCAGGGGACCCCGTAGTTATGAACACTGAAGCTTTCTTT
CDR3 protein: CSASRAGDPVVMNTEAFF
clone size: NA
D gene: NA
V gene: TRBV20-1
J gene: TRBJ1-1

CDR3 DNA: TGTGCCAGCAGTCGACTCTCTGGGGCCAACGTCCTGACTTTC
CDR3 protein: CASSRLSGANVLTF
clone size: NA
D gene: NA
V gene: TRBV7-8
J gene: TRBJ2-6

CDR3 DNA: TGTGCCAGCAGTATTGGACTAGCGGGAGTACTCGGGGAGCTGTTTTTT
CDR3 protein: CASSIGLAGVLGELFF
clone size: few
D gene: TRBD2
V gene: TRBV27
J gene: TRBJ2-2

CDR3 DNA: TGTGCCAGCAGCTTATTTCAGGGGCCCTCCTACGAGCAGTACTTC
CDR3 protein: CASSLFQGPSYEQYF
clone size: few
D gene: NA
V gene: TRBV7-8
J gene: TRBJ2-7

CDR3 DNA: TGTGCCAGTAGTATACCAGGAAAGAACACTGAAGCTTTCTTT
CDR3 protein: CASSIPGKNTEAFF
clone size: NA
D gene: NA
V gene: TRBV19
J gene: TRBJ1-1

CDR3 DNA: TGTGCCAGCACCCTTCAGGATGAGCAGTTCTTC
CDR3 protein: CASTLQDEQFF
clone size: once
D gene: NA
V gene: TRBV5-6
J gene: TRBJ2-1

CDR3 DNA: TGCGCCAGCAGCTTGGGCCAGGGAAACGAGCAGTACTTC
CDR3 protein: CASSLGQGNEQYF
clone size: NA
D gene: NA
V gene: TRBV5-1
J gene: TRBJ2-7

CDR3 DNA: TGTGCCAGCAGTCGATCAGGGGGAAGGGTTAATTCACCCCTCCACTTT
CDR3 protein: CASSRSGGRVNSPLHF
clone size: NA
D gene: TRBD1
V gene: TRBV6-6
J gene: TRBJ1-6

CDR3 DNA: TGTGCCAGCACCTCGGAGAAGAGCTCCTACAATGAGCAGTTCTTC
CDR3 protein: CASTSEKSSYNEQFF
clone size: once
D gene: NA
V gene: TRBV2
J gene: TRBJ2-1

CDR3 DNA: TGTGCCAGCGCTGGGAGCGGGAGCCCCTCCTACGAGCAGTACTTC
CDR3 protein: CASAGSGSPSYEQYF
clone size: NA
D gene: TRBD2
V gene: TRBV27
J gene: TRBJ2-7

CDR3 DNA: TGTGCCAGCAGTGAAGGTGGGGCAAGCACCTACGAGCAGTACTTC
CDR3 protein: CASSEGGASTYEQYF
clone size: NA
D gene: NA
V gene: TRBV2
J gene: TRBJ2-7

CDR3 DNA: TGTGCCAGCAGCTTGCGCAGGAACTACGAGCAGTACTTC
CDR3 protein: CASSLRRNYEQYF
clone size: NA
D gene: NA
V gene: TRBV11-3
J gene: TRBJ2-7

CDR3 DNA: TGTGCCAGCAGCTCCCCCTTGACGGGGGGGATCTCCTACGAGCAGTACTTC
CDR3 protein: CASSSPLTGGISYEQYF
clone size: NA
D gene: TRBD2
V gene: TRBV7-6
J gene: TRBJ2-7

CDR3 DNA: TGTGCCAGCAGTGCGTTGAACCAGGGGGCTGATGGCTACACCTTC
CDR3 protein: CASSALNQGADGYTF
clone size: many
D gene: TRBD1
V gene: TRBV6-6
J gene: TRBJ1-2

CDR3 DNA: TGTGCCACCCAGACACCCTATGGCTACACCTTC
CDR3 protein: CATQTPYGYTF
clone size: NA
D gene: NA
V gene: TRBV2
J gene: TRBJ1-2

CDR3 DNA: TGCGCCAGCATTTTATTTTGGGCAGGGAACACTGAAGCTTTCTTT
CDR3 protein: CASILFWAGNTEAFF
clone size: NA
D gene: NA
V gene: TRBV5-1
J gene: TRBJ1-1

CDR3 DNA: TGTGCCAGTAACCCGACCAAGGACAGCGAGGACACTGAAGCTTTCTTT
CDR3 protein: CASNPTKDSEDTEAFF
clone size: NA
D gene: NA
V gene: TRBV19
J gene: TRBJ1-1

CDR3 DNA: TGTGCCAGCTCAAGATTTCCAGGGGATAGCACTGAAGCTTTCTTT
CDR3 protein: CASSRFPGDSTEAFF
clone size: NA
D gene: NA
V gene: TRBV18
J gene: TRBJ1-1

CDR3 DNA: TGTGCCAGCAGTCCACAGGACCCGGGCACTGAAGCTTTCTTT
CDR3 protein: CASSPQDPGTEAFF
clone size: NA
D gene: NA
V gene: TRBV27
J gene: TRBJ1-1

CDR3 DNA: TGTGCCAGCAGCTTAGGCAGGTCCAGCAATCAGCCCCAGCATTTT
CDR3 protein: CASSLGRSSNQPQHF
clone size: NA
D gene: NA
V gene: TRBV7-8
J gene: TRBJ1-5

CDR3 DNA: TGTGCCAGCAGCTTGGCAGGGCTCTCTGGGGCCAACGTCCTGACTTTC
CDR3 protein: CASSLAGLSGANVLTF
clone size: once
D gene: NA
V gene: TRBV7-9
J gene: TRBJ2-6

CDR3 DNA: TGTGCCAGCAGTTCCGACAGGGGCGATGAAAAACTGTTTTTT
CDR3 protein: CASSSDRGDEKLFF
clone size: NA
D gene: TRBD1
V gene: TRBV5-5
J gene: TRBJ1-4

CDR3 DNA: TGTGCCAGCAGCTTAGGGCCCCCGGGACTAGCGGGGGTAAGCTACAATGAGCAGTTCTTC
CDR3 protein: CASSLGPPGLAGVSYNEQFF
clone size: NA
D gene: TRBD2
V gene: TRBV13
J gene: TRBJ2-1

CDR3 DNA: TGTGCCACCCGAGGACAGGGTAACTATGGCTACACCTTC
CDR3 protein: CATRGQGNYGYTF
clone size: NA
D gene: TRBD1
V gene: TRBV25-1
J gene: TRBJ1-2

CDR3 DNA: TGTGCCAGCAGTCACGACTTAACAGGGGTGGGAACTGAAGCTTTCTTT
CDR3 protein: CASSHDLTGVGTEAFF
clone size: once
D gene: TRBD1
V gene: TRBV14
J gene: TRBJ1-1

CDR3 DNA: TGTGCCAGCAGCCCTGAGCGGAGGACCTACGAGCAGTACTTC
CDR3 protein: CASSPERRTYEQYF
clone size: NA
D gene: NA
V gene: TRBV7-9
J gene: TRBJ2-7

CDR3 DNA: TGTGCCAGCAGTTTAAGAGGCCACCACTCTGGGGCCAACGTCCTGACTTTC
CDR3 protein: CASSLRGHHSGANVLTF
clone size: NA
D gene: NA
V gene: TRBV27
J gene: TRBJ2-6

CDR3 DNA: TGCGCCAGCAGCTCTAGCGGGATGGGCTCTTGGGATACGCAGTATTTT
CDR3 protein: CASSSSGMGSWDTQYF
clone size: NA
D gene: TRBD2
V gene: TRBV5-1
J gene: TRBJ2-3

CDR3 DNA: TGTGCCAGCTCGGGTGGTGGAAACACCATATATTTT
CDR3 protein: CASSGGGNTIYF
clone size: NA
D gene: NA
V gene: TRBV28
J gene: TRBJ1-3